This entry describes one T cell receptor beta chain. What it binds is not known. These data are taken from a study of cytomegalovirus exposure and HLA in healthy donors. Study-wide context: The same platform used for the roughly 610 first-cohort repertoires was also used for the 90 to 150 validation repertoires, as a later analysis reported. Study conclusions and caveats: The authors listed 164 TCR beta chains as cytomegalovirus-associated.

V dropped 0 bases and J dropped 0 bases, with 6 bases sitting between them. Germline V gene data show CDR1 as GTSNPN and CDR2 as SVGIG (reference sequence). The CDR3 extends over 14 amino acids. Clones were read by immunoSEQ multiplex PCR, and TCRdb kept only the in-frame ones, dropping some. The sample consists of approximately 220,000 clones, about 93% of them appearing once. The source material was PBMCs. The chain is built from TRBV30 and TRBJ1-5; D is unresolved. This clonotype was sampled from a woman in her late teens or twenties in good health and CMV-seronegative. CDR3: CAWSVSFSNQPQHF. The CDR3 DNA follows: TGTGCCTGGAGTGTATCCTTTAGCAATCAGCCCCAGCATTTT.